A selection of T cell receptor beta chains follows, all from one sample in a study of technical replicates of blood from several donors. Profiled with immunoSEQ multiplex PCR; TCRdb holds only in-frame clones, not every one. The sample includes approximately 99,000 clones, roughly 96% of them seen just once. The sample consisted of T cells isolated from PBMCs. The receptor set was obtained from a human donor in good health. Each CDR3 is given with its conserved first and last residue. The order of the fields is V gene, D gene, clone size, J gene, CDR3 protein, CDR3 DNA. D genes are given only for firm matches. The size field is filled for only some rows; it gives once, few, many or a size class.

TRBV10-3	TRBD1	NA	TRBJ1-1	CAISVMAGTVNTEAFF	TGTGCCATCAGTGTGATGGCTGGGACAGTGAACACTGAAGCTTTCTTT
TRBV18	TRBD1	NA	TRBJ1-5	CASSPPGTGGLNQPQHF	TGTGCCAGCTCACCACCCGGGACAGGGGGTCTCAATCAGCCCCAGCATTTT
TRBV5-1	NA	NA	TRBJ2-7	CASSMEGEYEQYF	TGCGCCAGCAGCATGGAGGGAGAGTACGAGCAGTACTTC
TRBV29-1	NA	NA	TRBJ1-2	CSVVSVGYTF	TGCAGCGTTGTAAGCGTTGGCTACACCTTC
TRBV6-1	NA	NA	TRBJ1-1	CASSVRGGTEAFF	TGTGCCAGCAGCGTTAGGGGGGGCACTGAAGCTTTCTTT
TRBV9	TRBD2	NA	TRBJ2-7	CASSVATLAGVYEQYF	TGTGCCAGCAGCGTAGCTACCCTAGCGGGGGTCTACGAGCAGTACTTC
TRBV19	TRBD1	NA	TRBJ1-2	CASSEQGYGYTF	TGTGCCAGTAGCGAACAGGGGTATGGCTACACCTTC
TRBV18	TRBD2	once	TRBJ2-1	CASSPSGGDNEQFF	TGTGCCAGCTCACCATCGGGGGGGGACAATGAGCAGTTCTTC
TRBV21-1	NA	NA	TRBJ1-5	CASSKEGYRGNSNQPQHF	TGTGCCAGCAGCAAAGAAGGCTACAGGGGAAATAGCAATCAGCCCCAGCATTTT
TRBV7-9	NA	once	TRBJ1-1	CASSQGGAEAFF	TGTGCCAGCAGCCAAGGGGGGGCCGAAGCTTTCTTT
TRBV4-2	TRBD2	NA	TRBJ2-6	CASSLREGSGSYPGANVLTF	TGTGCCAGCAGCCTCCGGGAAGGTAGCGGGAGCTATCCTGGGGCCAACGTCCTGACTTTC
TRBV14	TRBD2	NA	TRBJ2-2	CASSLSRLAGITGELFF	TGTGCCAGCAGCCTTTCTAGACTAGCGGGTATCACCGGGGAGCTGTTTTTT
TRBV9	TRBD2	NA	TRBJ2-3	CASSLTSGSTDTQYF	TGTGCCAGCAGCCTGACTAGCGGGAGCACAGATACGCAGTATTTT